This T cell receptor beta chain appears in the sequencing data of a study of shared clonotypes between healthy human individuals. V was clipped by 1 base and J by 0 bases, with 19 bases between them. CDR1 is GTSNPN and CDR2 is SVGIG in the germline V gene (reference sequence). This CDR3 has 18 residues. As processed by the authors: ImmunoSEQ only sent back junction sequences with no quality scores, so filtering was done differently. Assay: immunoSEQ multiplex PCR; the TCRdb copy retains only in-frame clones and omits some. V and J calls and clone size follow that table, whereas D and trimming were derived from the DNA. The sample has 550,000 to 700,000 clones; less than 80% are singletons. Points on this clone: The target antigen is unknown.

Study-level results: With few donors, the genetic and exposure-history diversity represented was limited.

The rearrangement links TRBV30 to TRBJ1-3; D uncertain. This TCR derives from a woman aged 25 to 45 in good health. Sequencing was performed on memory CD4+ T cells sorted from blood. Subset meaning: CD45RA-negative fraction. CDR3 DNA sequence: TGTGCCTGGAGTGGTTTTCGGACGGACGCTAACTCTGGAAACACCATATATTTT. It yields the protein CAWSGFRTDANSGNTIYF.